A selection of T cell receptor beta chains follows, all from one sample in a study of blood T cell repertoires in COVID-19. Sequencing used immunoSEQ multiplex PCR; TCRdb keeps in-frame clones, though not all of them. The sample lists 90,000 to 120,000 clones; around 89% were seen once. Sequencing was carried out using peripheral blood. The receptors were gathered from a man aged 50 or older with active or convalescent COVID-19. Each CDR3 is given without its conserved first and last residue. Each record gives: V gene, J gene, CDR3 protein.

>TRBV20-1|TRBJ1-2
SARAGYGYT
>TRBV12-3/TRBV12-4|TRBJ1-2
ASSLTGNYGYT
>TRBV6-2/TRBV6-3|TRBJ2-7
ASSYPDGGLAGEKGLGQY
>TRBV5-6|TRBJ2-1
ASSLLPSGEQF
>TRBV5-6|TRBJ2-4
ASSSLVSRGNIQY
>TRBV5-6|TRBJ2-3
ASSLVLAGGGDTQY
>TRBV5-5|TRBJ2-3
ASSFGSAGTDTQY
>TRBV18|TRBJ1-3
ASSPGTGGGNTIY
>TRBV25-1|TRBJ1-2
ASSEARDRTGYT
>TRBV27|TRBJ1-1
ASSPAGTGGTEAF
>TRBV2|TRBJ1-2
ASSEQGAHYGYT
>TRBV9|TRBJ2-7
ASSVQGGEQY
>TRBV3-1/TRBV3-2|TRBJ2-5
ASSQRGTGQETQY
>TRBV18|TRBJ2-7
ASSPQTGSYEQY
>TRBV5-1|TRBJ1-1
ASSLLSGNRAEAF
>TRBV9|TRBJ1-4
ASSVAIGGRTNEKLF
>TRBV30|TRBJ2-7
AWSVGSGLYEQY
>TRBV28|TRBJ2-7
ASSFGRELREQY
>TRBV7-9|TRBJ2-3
ASSLGTPLVDTQY
>TRBV15|TRBJ2-1
ATSRDGQLEQF
>TRBV7-8|TRBJ1-5
ASSWTGGPSNQPQH
>TRBV7-6|TRBJ2-5
ASSTRTGWGETQY
>TRBV27|TRBJ1-2
ASSLKGAFYGYT
>TRBV28|TRBJ2-5
ASRLPGIQETQY
>TRBV4-1|TRBJ2-5
ASSISRGQQETQY
>TRBV18|TRBJ1-5
ASSPRQGGDQPQH
>TRBV5-4|TRBJ2-1
ASSLASYGQIYNEQF
>TRBV28|TRBJ1-5
ASSSPTGVRNQPQH
>TRBV5-1|TRBJ2-1
ASSFGGYNEQF
>TRBV5-1|TRBJ1-2
ASSPGGQGAYGYT
>TRBV6-5|TRBJ2-1
ASSYWGQGAIGEQF
>TRBV7-8|TRBJ2-7
ASSLKGTGYGHDYEQY
>TRBV7-9|TRBJ2-7
ASSLYQGRRIEQY
>TRBV19|TRBJ2-1
ASSPNQVGPYNEQF
>TRBV6-6|TRBJ1-5
ASVIGLSNQPQH
>TRBV9|TRBJ2-7
ASSVGASRTYEQY
>TRBV11-2|TRBJ2-3
ASSYRGPDTQY
>TRBV7-9|TRBJ2-2
ASSGSEGERTGELF
>TRBV27|TRBJ1-6
ASTWGTDNSPLH
>TRBV5-1|TRBJ1-6
ASSLVRTGDSPLH
>TRBV30|TRBJ1-1
AWSIGQGEAF
>TRBV2|TRBJ1-2
ASSEARTGVGYT
>TRBV5-1|TRBJ2-7
ASSPAGQGYEQY